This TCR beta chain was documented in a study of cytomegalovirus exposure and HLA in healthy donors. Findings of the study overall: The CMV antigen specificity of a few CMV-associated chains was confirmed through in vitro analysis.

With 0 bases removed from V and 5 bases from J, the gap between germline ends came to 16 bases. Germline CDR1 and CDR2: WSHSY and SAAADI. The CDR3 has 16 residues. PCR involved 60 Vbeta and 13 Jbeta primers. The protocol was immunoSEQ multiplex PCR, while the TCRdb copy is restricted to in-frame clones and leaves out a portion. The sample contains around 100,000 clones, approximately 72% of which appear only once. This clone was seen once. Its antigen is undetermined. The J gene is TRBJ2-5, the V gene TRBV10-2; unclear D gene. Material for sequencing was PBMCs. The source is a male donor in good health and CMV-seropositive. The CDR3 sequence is CASSESSRLAGETQYF. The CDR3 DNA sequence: TGCGCCAGCAGTGAGTCTAGTCGGTTAGCCGGGGAGACCCAGTACTTC.